This record looks at one T cell receptor (beta chain) sequence and its context. What it binds is unknown. The sample is drawn from a study of OX40 agonist ivuxolimab in advanced cancers. On the study more broadly: Ivuxolimab is an agonistic anti-OX40 (CD134) antibody, and patients were treated with it. Regarding the study as a whole: At 0.1 to 3.0 mg/kg, clonal expansion of CD4+ and CD8+ blood T cells had occurred by week 6. The 0.1-3.0 mg/kg partial responders had among the lowest clonal expansion.

Trimming pared 5 bases from V and 4 bases from J, leaving 14 bases between. Germline V lookup: CDR1 GTSNPN, CDR2 SVGIG (reference sequence). This CDR3 is built from 13 residues. The protocol was immunoSEQ multiplex PCR, while the TCRdb copy is restricted to in-frame clones and leaves out a portion. The data show about 82,000 clones, over 65% seen once. The sequence was collected from an adult with an advanced solid tumor such as melanoma, head and neck, liver or kidney cancer. J is TRBJ1-2 and V is TRBV30; possibly TRBD1 for D (5 bases). Sequenced here: CD4+ or CD8+ T cells sorted from blood, sampled in a trial of the OX40 agonist ivuxolimab. DNA of the CDR3: TGTGCCTGGGGTCGGGCCGGGGGCTATGGCTACACCTTC. Translated: CAWGRAGGYGYTF. The variable domain in full, completed from reference TRBV30 and TRBJ1-2, reads SQTIHQWPATLVQPVGSPLSLECTVEGTSNPNLYWYRQAAGRGLQLLFYSVGIGQISSEVPQNLSASRPQDRQFILSSKKLLLSDSGFYLCAWGRAGGYGYTFGSGTRLTVV.